This entry concerns a single T cell receptor (beta chain). Antigen unknown. The data belong to a study of CXCR3-negative and CXCR3-positive naive CD8 T cells. The germline gives CDR1 SNHLY, CDR2 FYNNEI. CDR3 length: 15 amino acids. The study made its TRB cDNA libraries by 5' RACE, adding UMI labels. TCRdb re-called the 5' RACE reads, yielding one record per CDR3 amino acid sequence without DNA. The repertoire table contains some 130,000 distinct CDR3 sequences. Study conclusions and caveats: Fresh PBMCs served for most assays, and CXCR3 expression fell partially after cryopreservation. TRB CDR3s were more hydrophobic in CXCR3-positive than in CXCR3-negative naive cells.

This chain connects TRBV2 to TRBJ2-7; TCRdb indicates TRBD1, and absent DNA this call remains unverified. This clonotype originated in a human donor in good health. Some clones in this sample may be carry-over from other donors' samples. The sequencing sample was made of naive CXCR3- CD8+ T cells from blood. Subset of the sample: CD45RO-CCR7+CD27+CD95- naive CD8+ T cells lacking CXCR3 (TNR3-). CDR3 amino acids: CASSEGNGNWDEQYF.